This T cell receptor (beta chain) is from a study of T-cell memory formation after mild COVID-19. The study, taken as a whole, reports: Contracting clones from day 15 to 85 had balanced CD4/CD8; later expanders favoured CD4+.

Using constant-segment primers, 5'RACE produced TCR alpha and TCR beta cDNA libraries carrying sample barcodes and UMIs. TCRdb re-derived calls from the 5' RACE reads in MiXCR, one entry per CDR3 protein. The sample includes 310,000 or so distinct CDR3 sequences, approximately 16% of them seen just once. The CDR3 extends over 14 amino acids. Trimming cost V 7 bases and J 2 bases, with 11 bases left between them. Per the germline V gene, CDR1 is MNHNS and CDR2 is SASEGT. At least ten counts were recorded for this clonotype. Its antigen is currently unknown. This TCR was sampled from a man aged 18 to 29 who had mild COVID-19 (a few samples of this study predate the infection). Cell type and time point are not known. The chain carries TRBV6-1 and TRBJ2-2, with no clear D. Sequencing was carried out using PBMCs or a T cell subset sorted from them (not recorded which). This CDR3 is CASISGSNTGELFF. CDR3 in DNA: TGTGCCAGCATCTCAGGCAGCAACACCGGGGAGCTGTTTTTT.